The clone carrying this T cell receptor beta chain was seen once. This record comes from a study of STAT5B mutations in CD4+ large granular lymphocyte leukemia. Whole-study context: Among healthy donors, a particular HLA allele went with more CDR3 'QG' motifs.

The method was immunoSEQ multiplex PCR; TCRdb's version includes in-frame clones alone and lacks a portion of them. Found here are 30,000 to 40,000 clones, about 80% of them singletons; the top ten hold approximately 6.4%. Sequencing used CD4+ T cells from blood buffy coats. This TCR derives from a human donor in good health.

CDR3 bases: TGTGCCAGCAGTTTTCGCGTCTCTGGGGCCAACGTCCTGACTTTC. It codes for CASSFRVSGANVLTF. This rearrangement joins TRBV5-6 to TRBJ2-6; D unresolved. From germline, CDR1 is SGHDT and CDR2 YYEEEE. Trimming took 5 bases from V and 0 from J, leaving 9 bases between them. The CDR3 runs to 15 residues.